The 13 T cell receptor beta chains below were found in one sample sequenced in a study of shared clonotypes between healthy human individuals. TCRdb's table, derived via immunoSEQ multiplex PCR, lists solely in-frame clones and lacks some. The sample includes some 2,000,000 clones, 90% to 97% seen only once; the top ten take around 0.13%. The sequenced sample was naive CD4+ T cells sorted from blood. The subset is: CD45RA+ positively selected. These receptors originate from a man younger than 35 in good health.

V is TRBV19 and J is TRBJ1-2; D may be TRBD1 (6 bases). CDR1 is LNHDA and CDR2 is SQIVND in the germline V gene (reference sequence). This CDR3 has 13 amino acids. V lost 5 bases and J 5 bases, leaving 12 bases between the germline ends. The chain's CDR3 is CASSARGEYGYTF. The CDR3 nucleotides are TGTGCCAGTAGTGCCAGGGGTGAATATGGCTACACCTTC.

This chain links TRBV18 with TRBJ1-2; 7 positions match TRBD1. The CDR3 is 14 amino acids. J was trimmed by 6 bases and V by 5 bases; bases with no gene match: 9. Germline V CDR1 and CDR2: KGHSH, LQKENI. The CDR3 nucleotides read TGTGCCAGCTCAAATGGACAGGCGAAAGATGGCTACACCTTC. This codes for CASSNGQAKDGYTF.

This chain joins TRBV15 and TRBJ1-4; 8 bases are a match to TRBD1. CDR3 length: 15 residues. Trimming removed 5 bases from V and 7 bases from J; junction bases left unmatched: 9. From germline, CDR1 is LNHNV and CDR2 YYDKDF (reference sequence). The CDR3 here is CATSLRGREGEKLFF. CDR3 in DNA: TGTGCCACCAGCCTCAGGGGGCGCGAGGGTGAAAAACTGTTTTTT.

Note on this clone: Different DNA sequences within this sample yield the same CDR3. The chain links TRBV6-5 to TRBJ2-7, with a weak D call TRBD1 (6 bases). CDR1 and CDR2 (germline): MNHEY, SVGAGI. Trimming took off 5 bases at V and 0 bases at J, with 11 bases between the two ends. The CDR3 is 14 amino acids. The CDR3 DNA sequence: TGTGCCAGCAGTCGCCGAGGGGGCTCCTACGAGCAGTACTTC. Its protein is CASSRRGGSYEQYF.

This clone was recorded only once. The chain uses TRBV10-1 and TRBJ2-2; the D gene is possibly TRBD1 (5 bases). Germline V gene sequence: CDR1 WNHNN, CDR2 SYGVQD (reference sequence). V was cut by 4 bases and J by 6 bases, with 9 bases left in between. CDR3 length: 13 residues. The CDR3 loop is CASSGQGSGELFF. As DNA, the CDR3 is TGCGCCAGCAGTGGCCAGGGTTCCGGGGAGCTGTTTTTT.

The chain recombines TRBV18 with TRBJ1-1, with D perhaps matching TRBD1 (5 bases). The V gene's germline CDR1 is KGHSH and CDR2 LQKENI. This CDR3 has 14 residues. V lost 6 bases and J lost 6, with 17 bases in between. CDR3 sequence reads: CASSLNGQGPEAFF. CDR3 nucleotides: TGTGCCAGCTCCCTGAATGGGCAGGGCCCTGAAGCTTTCTTT.

V is TRBV4-3 and J is TRBJ1-1; TRBD1 is a possible D gene (5 bases). The germline gives CDR1 LGHNA, CDR2 YSLEER. The CDR3 is 17 amino acids. The V end was cut by 0 bases, the J end by 1 base, with 15 bases between. In DNA form, the CDR3 reads TGCGCCAGCAGCCAAGATGGGGGGACGAAAGGGAACACTGAAGCTTTCTTT. It yields the protein CASSQDGGTKGNTEAFF.

The chain is built from TRBV7-2 and TRBJ2-7; no reliable D call. V lost 4 bases and J 6 bases, leaving 13 bases between the germline ends. This CDR3 region has 13 residues. CDR1 and CDR2 (germline): SGHTA, FQGNSA. The CDR3 DNA follows: TGTGCCAGCAGCTCCCCCCTATATCCCGAGCAGTACTTC. It yields the protein CASSSPLYPEQYF.

V is TRBV29-1 and J is TRBJ1-6; TRBD1 aligns across 7 bases. The V segment lost 5 bases and the J segment 5 bases; nucleotides outside the gene matches: 3. Looked up from germline, CDR1 is SQVTM and CDR2 is ANQGSEA. The CDR3 contains 13 residues. The CDR3 region is CSVQTGNNSPLHF. The CDR3 DNA reads TGCAGCGTTCAGACAGGGAATAATTCACCCCTCCACTTT.

Comments on this clone: At the DNA level, this CDR3 is encoded by other sequences in the same sample as well. J is TRBJ2-1 and V is TRBV30; D is ambiguous. The CDR3 is made up of 13 amino acids. Germline V lookup: CDR1 GTSNPN, CDR2 SVGIG (reference sequence). Deletions cut 1 base from V and 0 bases from J, with 4 bases between. The CDR3 nucleotides are TGTGCCTGGAGTGGCTCCTCCTACAATGAGCAGTTCTTC. It codes for CAWSGSSYNEQFF.

The J gene is TRBJ2-7, the V gene TRBV7-9, with 8 bases that match TRBD2. CDR3 length: 18 residues. The J segment lost 3 bases and the V segment lost 2 bases, leaving 15 bases of the junction unmatched. The V gene's germline CDR1 is SEHNR and CDR2 FQNEAQ (reference sequence). This CDR3 reads CASSLMSAGGKLHYEQYF. CDR3 bases: TGTGCCAGCAGCTTAATGAGCGCGGGGGGCAAACTCCACTACGAGCAGTACTTC. The whole variable domain, filled in from reference TRBV7-9 and TRBJ2-7, reads DTGVSQNPRHKITKRGQNVTFRCDPISEHNRLYWYRQTLGQGPEFLTYFQNEAQLEKSRLLSDRFSAERPKGSFSTLEIQRTEQGDSAMYLCASSLMSAGGKLHYEQYFGPGTRLTVT.

V is TRBV29-1 and J is TRBJ2-3; D gene uncertain. Trimming shortened V by 3 bases and J by 2 bases, and 18 bases separated the two germline ends. Germline loops: CDR1 SQVTM, CDR2 ANQGSEA. The CDR3 runs to 16 residues. DNA for the CDR3: TGCAGCGTTGAGGGATCTCGGCAAGGGTTCACAGATACGCAGTATTTT. It encodes CSVEGSRQGFTDTQYF.

The V gene is TRBV4-3, the J gene TRBJ2-2, with a possible D match to TRBD1 (5 bases). V was shortened by 1 base and J by 4 bases, with 16 bases between the two germline ends. Germline V gives CDR1 LGHNA, CDR2 YSLEER. The CDR3 spans 17 residues. The CDR3: CASSQGPQGFGTGELFF. CDR3 nucleotide sequence: TGCGCCAGCAGCCAAGGCCCGCAGGGATTCGGCACCGGGGAGCTGTTTTTT.